This TCR beta chain derives from a study of blood T cell repertoires in COVID-19. At the level of the study: Donors in the United States, Italy and Spain gave samples during acute or convalescent COVID-19. T cells, B-cell-depleted T cells, or PBMCs supplied cDNA or gDNA.

Only a few counts were recorded for this clone. The CDR3 totals 16 residues. As handled by the study authors: Researchers report that nucleated cell counts were estimated from reference gene primer amplification. The data were produced by immunoSEQ multiplex PCR, yet TCRdb's version contains in-frame clones alone and is incomplete. The DNA gave D and trimming, while V, J and clone size come from that table. The sample lists approximately 210,000 clones, 82% occurring once. The rearrangement joins TRBV21-1 to TRBJ2-7; the table's D call TRBD2 went unverified against the DNA. TRBV21-1 counts as a pseudogene. Material: peripheral blood. This receptor was taken from a woman between 35 and 50 years old with acute or convalescent COVID-19. The CDR3 sequence: CASSVTSGRVIYEQYF. The CDR3 bases are TGTGCCAGCAGCGTGACTAGCGGGAGGGTGATCTACGAGCAGTACTTC.